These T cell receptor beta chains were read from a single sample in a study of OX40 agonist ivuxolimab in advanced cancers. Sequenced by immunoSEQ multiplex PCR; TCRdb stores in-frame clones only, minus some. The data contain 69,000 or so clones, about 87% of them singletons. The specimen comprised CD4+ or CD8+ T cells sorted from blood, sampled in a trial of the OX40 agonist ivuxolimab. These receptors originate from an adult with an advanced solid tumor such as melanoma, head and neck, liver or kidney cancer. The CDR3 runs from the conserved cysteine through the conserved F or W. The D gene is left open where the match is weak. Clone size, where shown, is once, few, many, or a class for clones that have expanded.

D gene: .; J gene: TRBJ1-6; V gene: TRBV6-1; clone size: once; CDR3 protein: CASSEVLPRHNSPLHF; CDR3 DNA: TGTGCCAGCAGTGAAGTGCTGCCCAGACATAATTCACCCCTCCACTTT
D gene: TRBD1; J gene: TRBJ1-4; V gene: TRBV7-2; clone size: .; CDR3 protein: CASSPQGVGEKLFF; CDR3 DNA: TGTGCCAGCAGCCCACAGGGGGTAGGCGAAAAACTGTTTTTT
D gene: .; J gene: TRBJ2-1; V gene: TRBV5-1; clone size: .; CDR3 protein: CASSLVGSRYNEQFF; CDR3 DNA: TGCGCCAGCAGCTTGGTCGGCAGTCGCTACAATGAGCAGTTCTTC
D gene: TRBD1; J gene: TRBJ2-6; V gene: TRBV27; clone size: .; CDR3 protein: CASSGTGAGANVLTF; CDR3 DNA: TGTGCCAGCAGTGGGACAGGGGCTGGGGCCAACGTCCTGACTTTC
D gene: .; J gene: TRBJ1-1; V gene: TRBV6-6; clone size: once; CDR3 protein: CASTLSSYTEAFF; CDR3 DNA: TGTGCCAGCACCCTCTCAAGTTACACTGAAGCTTTCTTT
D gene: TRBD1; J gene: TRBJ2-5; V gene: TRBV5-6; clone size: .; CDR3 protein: CASSWGTGGVETQYF; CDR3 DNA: TGTGCCAGCAGCTGGGGGACAGGGGGCGTGGAGACCCAGTACTTC
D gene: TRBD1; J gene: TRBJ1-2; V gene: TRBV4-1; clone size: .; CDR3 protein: CASSQDRTGAGYGYTF; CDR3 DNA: TGCGCCAGCAGCCAAGATCGGACAGGGGCCGGCTATGGCTACACCTTC
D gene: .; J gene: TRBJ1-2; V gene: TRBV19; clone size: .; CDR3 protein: CASSIDEYGYTF; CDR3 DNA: TGTGCCAGTAGTATAGATGAGTATGGCTACACCTTC
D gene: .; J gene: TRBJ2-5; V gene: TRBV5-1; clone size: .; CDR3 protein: CASSLIQSQETQYF; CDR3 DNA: TGCGCCAGCAGCTTGATACAGAGCCAAGAGACCCAGTACTTC
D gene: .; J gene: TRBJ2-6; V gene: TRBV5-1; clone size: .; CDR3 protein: CASSSGRVVSGANVLTF; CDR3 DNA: TGCGCCAGCAGCTCGGGCAGGGTGGTATCTGGGGCCAACGTCCTGACTTTC
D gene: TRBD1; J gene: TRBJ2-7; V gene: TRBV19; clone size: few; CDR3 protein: CASSVGQGTYEQYF; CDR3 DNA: TGTGCCAGTAGCGTGGGACAGGGGACCTACGAGCAGTACTTC
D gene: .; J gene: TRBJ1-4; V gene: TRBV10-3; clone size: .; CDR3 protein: CAISESGGRGLFF; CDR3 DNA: TGTGCCATCAGTGAGTCGGGGGGAAGAGGGCTGTTTTTT
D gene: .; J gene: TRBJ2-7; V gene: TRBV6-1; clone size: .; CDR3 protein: CASSESFSPGWEQYF; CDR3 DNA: TGTGCCAGCAGTGAAAGTTTTTCCCCGGGATGGGAGCAGTACTTC
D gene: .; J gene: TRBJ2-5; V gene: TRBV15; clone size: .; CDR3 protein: CATSNGGGSGETQYF; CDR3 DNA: TGTGCCACCAGCAACGGGGGAGGATCAGGGGAGACCCAGTACTTC
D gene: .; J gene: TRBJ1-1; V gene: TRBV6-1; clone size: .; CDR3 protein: CASSVKREITEAFF; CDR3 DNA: TGTGCCAGCAGTGTGAAAAGGGAGATCACTGAAGCTTTCTTT
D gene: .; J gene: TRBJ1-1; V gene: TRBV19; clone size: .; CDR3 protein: CASSLGQTKGVTEAFF; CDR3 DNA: TGTGCCAGTAGTCTGGGCCAAACGAAAGGGGTGACTGAAGCTTTCTTT
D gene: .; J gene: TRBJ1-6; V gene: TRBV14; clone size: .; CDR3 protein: CASSRMGTSPLHF; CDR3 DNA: TGTGCCAGTTCGAGAATGGGAACTTCACCCCTCCACTTT
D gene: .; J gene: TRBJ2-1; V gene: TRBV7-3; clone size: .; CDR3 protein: CASRTRAGISSYNEQFF; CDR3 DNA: TGTGCCAGCAGGACCCGAGCCGGAATTAGCTCCTACAATGAGCAGTTCTTC
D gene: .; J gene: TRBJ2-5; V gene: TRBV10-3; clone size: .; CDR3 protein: CAISYRVSETQYF; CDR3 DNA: TGTGCCATCAGTTACAGGGTGTCGGAGACCCAGTACTTC
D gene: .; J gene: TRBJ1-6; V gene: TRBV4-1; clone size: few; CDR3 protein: CASSQEDSPLHF; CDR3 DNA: TGCGCCAGCAGCCAAGAGGATTCACCCCTCCACTTT
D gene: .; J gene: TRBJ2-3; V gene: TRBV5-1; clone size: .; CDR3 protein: CASSLFPAADTQYF; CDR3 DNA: TGCGCCAGCAGCTTGTTCCCAGCCGCAGATACGCAGTATTTT
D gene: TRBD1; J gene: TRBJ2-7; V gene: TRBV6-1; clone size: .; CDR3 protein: CASSAATGPSYEQYF; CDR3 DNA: TGTGCCAGCAGTGCCGCGACAGGGCCCTCCTACGAGCAGTACTTC
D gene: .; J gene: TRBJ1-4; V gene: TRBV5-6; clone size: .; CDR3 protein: CASSLYPNEKLFF; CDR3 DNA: TGTGCCAGCAGCTTATACCCAAATGAAAAACTGTTTTTT
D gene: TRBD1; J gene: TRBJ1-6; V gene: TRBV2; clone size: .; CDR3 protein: CASTADREVDSPLHF; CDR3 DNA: TGTGCCAGCACCGCGGACAGGGAGGTCGATTCACCCCTCCACTTT
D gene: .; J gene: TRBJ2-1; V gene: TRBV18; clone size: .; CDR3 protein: CASSPPRSSYNEQFF; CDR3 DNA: TGTGCCAGCTCACCTCCAAGGAGCTCCTACAATGAGCAGTTCTTC
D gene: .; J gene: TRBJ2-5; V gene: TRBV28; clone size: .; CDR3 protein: CASSSFPGGETQYF; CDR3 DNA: TGTGCCAGCAGTTCCTTCCCAGGAGGGGAGACCCAGTACTTC
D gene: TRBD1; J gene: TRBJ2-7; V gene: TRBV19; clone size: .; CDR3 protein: CAGWGTEGYEQYF; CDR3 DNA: TGTGCCGGGTGGGGGACAGAGGGTTACGAGCAGTACTTC
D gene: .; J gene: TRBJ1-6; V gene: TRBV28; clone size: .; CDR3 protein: CASSPQRDRGSSPLHF; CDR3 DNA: TGTGCCAGCAGTCCCCAGAGGGACCGGGGGAGTTCACCCCTCCACTTT
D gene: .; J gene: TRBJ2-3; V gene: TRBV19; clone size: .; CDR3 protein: CASGWDSPTTDTQYF; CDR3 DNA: TGTGCCAGTGGCTGGGACTCGCCTACCACAGATACGCAGTATTTT
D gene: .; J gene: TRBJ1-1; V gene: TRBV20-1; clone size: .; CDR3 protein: CSAIPFTEAFF; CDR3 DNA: TGCAGTGCTATTCCTTTCACTGAAGCTTTCTTT
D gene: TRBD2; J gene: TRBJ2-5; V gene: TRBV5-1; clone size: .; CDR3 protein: CASSHGLAEETQYF; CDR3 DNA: TGCGCCAGCAGCCACGGACTAGCGGAAGAGACCCAGTACTTC
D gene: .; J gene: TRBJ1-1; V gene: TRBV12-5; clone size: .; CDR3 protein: CASGARGGTEAFF; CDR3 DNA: TGTGCTAGTGGTGCCCGCGGGGGGACTGAAGCTTTCTTT
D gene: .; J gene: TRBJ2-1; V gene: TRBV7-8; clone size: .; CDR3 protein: CASSLTAVGEQFF; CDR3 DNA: TGTGCCAGCAGCTTAACCGCGGTTGGAGAGCAGTTCTTC
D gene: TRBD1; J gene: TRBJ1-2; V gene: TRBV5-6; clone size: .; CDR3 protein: CASSLVGTVFSSHGYTF; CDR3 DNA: TGTGCCAGCAGCTTGGTCGGGACAGTCTTTTCTTCCCACGGCTACACCTTC
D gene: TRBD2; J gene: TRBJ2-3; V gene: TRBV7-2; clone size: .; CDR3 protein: CASPGLAGATDTQYF; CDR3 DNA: TGTGCCTCCCCGGGACTAGCGGGGGCGACAGATACGCAGTATTTT
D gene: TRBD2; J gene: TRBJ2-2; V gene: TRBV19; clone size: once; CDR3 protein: CASSTSGGMTGELFF; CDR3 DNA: TGTGCCAGTAGTACTAGCGGGGGGATGACCGGGGAGCTGTTTTTT
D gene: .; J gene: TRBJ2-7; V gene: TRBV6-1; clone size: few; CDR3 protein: CASSRTDIGEQYF; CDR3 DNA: TGTGCCAGCAGCCGGACTGATATCGGCGAGCAGTACTTC
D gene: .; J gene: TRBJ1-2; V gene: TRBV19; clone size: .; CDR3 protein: CASSVIGTNYGYTF; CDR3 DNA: TGTGCCAGTAGCGTCATAGGCACTAACTATGGCTACACCTTC
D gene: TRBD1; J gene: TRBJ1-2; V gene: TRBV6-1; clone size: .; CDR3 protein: CASSEGGQDFYGYTF; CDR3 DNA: TGTGCCAGCAGTGAAGGAGGACAGGATTTCTATGGCTACACCTTC
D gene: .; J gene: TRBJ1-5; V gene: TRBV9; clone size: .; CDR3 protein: CASSVGAVPSPQHF; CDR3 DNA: TGTGCCAGCAGCGTAGGGGCAGTTCCGTCGCCCCAGCATTTT
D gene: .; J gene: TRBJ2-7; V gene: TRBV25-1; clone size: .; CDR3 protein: CASSESGSLYEQYF; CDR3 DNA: TGTGCCAGCAGTGAATCGGGCAGCCTATACGAGCAGTACTTC
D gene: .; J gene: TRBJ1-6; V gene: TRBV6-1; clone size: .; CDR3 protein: CASSQGVLGSPLHF; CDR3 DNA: TGTGCCAGCAGTCAGGGAGTCTTAGGTTCACCCCTCCACTTT
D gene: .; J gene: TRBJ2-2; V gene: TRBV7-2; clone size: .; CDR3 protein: CASSFVNTGELFF; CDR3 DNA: TGTGCCAGCAGCTTTGTGAACACCGGGGAGCTGTTTTTT
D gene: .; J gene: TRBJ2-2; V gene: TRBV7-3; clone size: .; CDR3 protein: CASSLRGGPTGELFF; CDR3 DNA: TGTGCCAGCAGCTTAAGGGGGGGCCCCACCGGGGAGCTGTTTTTT
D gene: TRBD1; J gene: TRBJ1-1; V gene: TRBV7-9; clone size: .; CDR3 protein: CASSFTGGVTEAFF; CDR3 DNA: TGTGCCAGCAGCTTCACAGGGGGCGTCACTGAAGCTTTCTTT
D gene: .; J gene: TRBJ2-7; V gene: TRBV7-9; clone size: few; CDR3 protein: CASSPRTEAHEQYF; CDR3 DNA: TGTGCCAGCAGCCCCCGAACAGAGGCCCACGAGCAGTACTTC
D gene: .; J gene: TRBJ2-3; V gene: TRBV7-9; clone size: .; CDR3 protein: CASSLGTMTDTQYF; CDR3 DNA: TGTGCCAGCAGCTTAGGGACCATGACAGATACGCAGTATTTT
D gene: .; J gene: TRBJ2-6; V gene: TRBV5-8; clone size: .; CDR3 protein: CASRAINVLTF; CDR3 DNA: TGTGCCAGCAGGGCCATCAACGTCCTGACTTTC
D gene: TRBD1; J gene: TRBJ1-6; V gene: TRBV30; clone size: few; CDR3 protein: CAWGQGSSPLHF; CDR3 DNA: TGTGCCTGGGGACAGGGAAGTTCACCCCTCCACTTT
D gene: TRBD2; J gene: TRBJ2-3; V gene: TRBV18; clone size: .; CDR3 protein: CASSPPMGLAGGTDTQYF; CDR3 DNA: TGTGCCAGCTCACCACCGATGGGACTAGCGGGGGGCACAGATACGCAGTATTTT
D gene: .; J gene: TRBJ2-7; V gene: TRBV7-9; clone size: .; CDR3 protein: CASRPPGGEQYF; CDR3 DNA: TGTGCCAGCAGGCCCCCCGGGGGCGAGCAGTACTTC
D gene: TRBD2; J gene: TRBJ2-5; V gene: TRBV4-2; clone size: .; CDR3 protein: CASSQDLTSGSETQYF; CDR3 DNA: TGTGCCAGCAGCCAAGATCTCACTAGCGGCTCGGAGACCCAGTACTTC
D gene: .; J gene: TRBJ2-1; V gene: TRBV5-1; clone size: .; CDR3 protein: CASSGIGINNEQFF; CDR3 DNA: TGCGCCAGCAGCGGAATCGGGATTAACAATGAGCAGTTCTTC
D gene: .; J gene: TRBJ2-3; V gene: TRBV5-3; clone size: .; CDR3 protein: CARSLVFGLSTDTQYF; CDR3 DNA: TGTGCCAGAAGCTTGGTTTTCGGACTTAGCACAGATACGCAGTATTTT
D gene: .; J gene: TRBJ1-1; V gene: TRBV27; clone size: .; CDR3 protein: CASSFGSQGLNTEAFF; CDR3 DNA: TGTGCCAGCAGTTTCGGGTCTCAGGGTTTGAACACTGAAGCTTTCTTT
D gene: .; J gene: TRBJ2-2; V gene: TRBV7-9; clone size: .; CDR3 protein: CASSWASGDTGELFF; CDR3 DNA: TGTGCCAGCAGCTGGGCGTCGGGGGACACCGGGGAGCTGTTTTTT
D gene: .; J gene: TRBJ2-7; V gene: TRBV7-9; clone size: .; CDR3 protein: CASRGASYEQYF; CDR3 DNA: TGTGCCAGCCGAGGGGCTTCCTACGAGCAGTACTTC
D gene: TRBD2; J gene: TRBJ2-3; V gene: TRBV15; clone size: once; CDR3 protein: CATSRGTSMFVTDTQYF; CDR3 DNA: TGTGCCACCAGCAGGGGGACTAGCATGTTCGTCACAGATACGCAGTATTTT